What follows are 15 T cell receptor beta chains derived from one specimen sequenced in a study of T cells of healthy individuals. Using its own MiXCR run on the 5' RACE reads, TCRdb lists one record per CDR3 protein. The sample consists of about 100,000 distinct CDR3 sequences, under 20% of them appearing once. The source of these receptors is a human donor in good health.

This clonotype has a count of ten or more. The CDR3 region has the DNA TGTGCCAGCAGCCCAGACAGATCTAATTCACCCCTCCACTTT. Translation gives CASSPDRSNSPLHF. The chain combines TRBV11-2 with TRBJ1-6; D may be TRBD1 (5 bases). V lost 5 bases and J lost 6, with 11 bases in between. The CDR3 totals 14 residues. Germline CDR1 reads SGHAT; CDR2 reads FQNNGV.

This clonotype has more than one count but fewer than ten. The chain employs TRBV6-6 and TRBJ2-7, with 14 positions matching TRBD2. CDR1 and CDR2 from the germline V gene are MNHNY and SVGAGI (reference sequence). Germline trimming cut 2 bases from V and 2 bases from J; bases unmatched to any gene: 8. This CDR3 comprises 18 residues. CDR3 in amino acids: CASSYPGLAGGGTYEQYF. The CDR3 nucleotides are TGTGCCAGCAGTTACCCTGGACTAGCGGGGGGTGGGACCTACGAGCAGTACTTC.

This clonotype appeared a few times. The V gene is TRBV6-5, the J gene TRBJ2-1; a possible D gene is TRBD2 (6 bases). This CDR3 is built from 15 residues. V was clipped by 0 bases and J by 5 bases, with 11 bases between them. Per the germline V gene, CDR1 is MNHEY and CDR2 is SVGAGI. CDR3 amino acids: CASSYSGGTNNEQFF. The DNA of the CDR3 is TGTGCCAGCAGTTACTCGGGGGGAACTAACAATGAGCAGTTCTTC.

This clonotype was seen only a few times. The chain joins TRBV11-2 to TRBJ2-7; no clear D gene. Germline assignment: CDR1 SGHAT and CDR2 FQNNGV. V gave up 3 bases and J gave up 2 bases, with 20 bases separating them. The CDR3 contains 17 residues. CDR3 sequence: CASSFTMIDGKAYEQYF. CDR3 DNA: TGTGCCAGCAGCTTCACGATGATAGACGGCAAGGCCTACGAGCAGTACTTC.

This chain's CDR3 is CAISDREETQYF. The CDR3 DNA follows: TGTGCCATCAGTGACAGGGAAGAGACCCAGTACTTC. The J gene is TRBJ2-5, the V gene TRBV10-3, with a tentative D call TRBD1 (5 bases). Germline assignment: CDR1 ENHRY and CDR2 SYGVKD. This CDR3 contains 12 residues. Trimming pared 3 bases from V and 3 bases from J, leaving 5 bases between.

The chain carries TRBV20-1 and TRBJ1-2; D is unresolved. Germline CDR1 and CDR2: DFQATT and SNEGSKA (reference sequence). This CDR3 has 12 amino acids. The ends were cut back, 3 bases at V and 2 bases at J, with 7 bases in the middle. For the CDR3, the DNA is TGCAGTGCTAGGGATTGGAACTATGGCTACACCTTC. Its protein product is CSARDWNYGYTF.

This clonotype has a handful of counts. J is TRBJ2-1 and V is TRBV5-1, with 7 bases identical to TRBD1. V trimming: 5 bases; J trimming: 7 bases; junction bases outside the gene matches: 3. Germline CDR1 and CDR2: SGHRS and YFSETQ. This CDR3 is 12 amino acids long. In DNA form, the CDR3 reads TGCGCCAGCAGGACAGGGTTGAATGAGCAGTTCTTC. It translates to CASRTGLNEQFF.

A remark on this clonotype: Just one base apart from a much larger clone, this may be a read error. The chain links TRBV19 to TRBJ2-4; 12 nucleotides match TRBD2. Germline CDR1 reads LNHDA; CDR2 reads SQIVND (reference sequence). V shed 8 bases and J 2 bases; nucleotides not matched to a gene: 16. CDR3 length equals 19 residues. The DNA of the CDR3 is TGTGCCAGTGGCGGACTAGCGGGAATCATGGTACTGACCAAAAACATTCAGTACTTC. Protein product: CASGGLAGIMVLTKNIQYF.

This clonotype was detected many times. This chain connects TRBV28 to TRBJ2-7; TRBD1 might be the D (6 bases). Trimming cost V 5 bases and J 2 bases, with 16 bases left between them. Looked up from germline, CDR1 is MDHEN and CDR2 is SYDVKM. The CDR3 spans 15 residues. The CDR3 loop is CASSPPDRPTYEQYF. In DNA form, the CDR3 reads TGTGCCAGCAGTCCCCCGGACAGACCAACCTACGAGCAGTACTTC.

The gene calls are TRBV3-1 and TRBJ2-5; D not certain. CDR1 is LGHDT and CDR2 is YNNKEL in the germline V gene (reference sequence). CDR3 length equals 14 residues. V lost 0 bases and J lost 5, with 10 bases in between. The CDR3 bases are TGTGCCAGCAGCCAAGATACGGTTCGCGAGACCCAGTACTTC. It encodes CASSQDTVRETQYF.

This clonotype was found a few times. The V call is TRBV15, the J call TRBJ2-7, with D possibly matching TRBD2 (5 bases). The germline CDR1 and CDR2 sequences are LNHNV and YYDKDF (reference sequence). The CDR3 runs 13 residues. The V and J ends lost 5 bases and 3 bases respectively, with 11 bases between them. CDR3 bases: TGTGCCACCAGCGGTCCCGGGGTCTACGAGCAGTACTTC. It translates to CATSGPGVYEQYF.

The table lists this clonotype with a few counts. This chain joins TRBV28 and TRBJ2-2; 9 bases align to TRBD2. Germline CDR1 is MDHEN and CDR2 is SYDVKM. This CDR3 is 16 amino acids long. The V gene end was trimmed by 3 bases and the J gene end by 4 bases; junction bases not matched to a gene: 6. The CDR3: CASSFWLTSGTGELFF. The DNA of the CDR3 is TGTGCCAGCAGTTTTTGGTTGACTAGCGGCACCGGGGAGCTGTTTTTT.

The chain has TRBV6-2 or TRBV6-3 and TRBJ2-3, with 9 bases aligning to TRBD2. Germline-derived CDR1 and CDR2 are MNHEY and SVGEGT. V shed 5 bases, J shed 10 bases, and the junction held 7 bases outside the gene matches. The CDR3 loop spans 13 amino acids. The CDR3 loop reads CASSETSGLSQYF. The CDR3 coding sequence is TGTGCCAGCAGTGAGACTAGCGGCCTTTCGCAGTATTTT.

The chain has TRBV6-5 and TRBJ2-2, with D perhaps matching TRBD2 (6 bases). Trimming left V 3 bases short and J 5 bases short, with 16 bases between. Germline-derived CDR1 and CDR2 are MNHEY and SVGAGI. This CDR3 is 16 amino acids long. CDR3 in amino acids: CASSYNAGLGTGELFF. The DNA for the CDR3 is TGTGCCAGCAGTTATAATGCGGGGCTGGGGACCGGGGAGCTGTTTTTT.

This clonotype was counted between two and nine times. It is unclear where the CDR3 begins or ends on the DNA, so no DNA is shown, and the CDR3 is as TCRdb lists it. This rearrangement joins TRBV6-2 or TRBV6-3 to TRBJ2-4; TRBD2 reflects the table's D call only, with no check against the DNA. The V gene's germline CDR1 is MNHEY and CDR2 SVGEGT. Inclusive of both ends, the CDR3 amounts to 13 amino acids. This chain's CDR3 is CASSSSRGDIQYF.